This entry describes one TCR beta chain. What it recognizes is unknown. This sample was included in a study of Graves' ophthalmopathy and Graves' hyperthyroidism. On the study more broadly: Ophthalmopathy not arising within 18 months of follow-up defined hyperthyroidism as stable. Study-wide points: The study's model predicted ophthalmopathy progression at about 68% sensitivity and 72% to 85% specificity. Ophthalmopathy was separated from stable hyperthyroidism by a 13-signature model with roughly 91% sensitivity and 65% to 82% specificity.

The CDR3 length is 12 residues. Germline V lookup: CDR1 LNHNV, CDR2 YYDKDF (reference sequence). Clinical symptoms, serum thyroxine, TRAb, thyroid ultrasound and orbital computed tomography determined diagnosis. CDR3 regions of TCR beta were amplified from RNA transcripts. Second-round multiplex PCR came after first-round RT-PCR with HTBI primers. TCRdb re-called the multiplex PCR reads through MiXCR, storing one row per CDR3 protein. The sample shows approximately 540,000 distinct CDR3 sequences, about 40% of them seen only once. This chain joins TRBV15 and TRBJ2-5; no reliable D call. The clonotype was recovered from an adult man with Graves' hyperthyroidism. Sequencing used peripheral blood or thyroid tissue (not recorded which). The CDR3 loop is CANSEHQETQYF. DNA of the CDR3: TGTGCTAACAGCGAACACCAAGAGACCCAGTACTTC.